The T cell receptor beta chain described here comes from a study of cytomegalovirus exposure and HLA in healthy donors. Note on this clone: Antigen unknown.

The primer mix had 60 Vbeta and 13 Jbeta primers. Clones were sequenced by immunoSEQ multiplex PCR, and TCRdb holds only the in-frame ones, with some missing. This sample carries about 130,000 clones, 79% of them seen once, and the ten largest clones take roughly 2%. Whole-study results and caveats: Most TCR sequences were uncommon, yet certain public TCRs appeared in many donors. Presence/absence results assume similar sequencing depth per donor, which may not hold. The authors enumerated roughly 180 TCR beta chains as linked to cytomegalovirus.

Sequencing was carried out using PBMCs. This receptor was identified in a man aged 18-30 years in good health and CMV-seronegative.

The CDR3 sequence is CASSPGTGRSYEQYF. The CDR3 DNA follows: TGTGCCAGCAGCCCAGGAACAGGGCGATCCTACGAGCAGTACTTC. The chain combines TRBV11-3 with TRBJ2-5; TRBD1 might be the D (6 bases). The assigned J gene may be wrong: the sequence end matches TRBJ2-7 better. Germline CDR1 and CDR2: SGHNT and YENEEA. The CDR3 runs to 15 residues.